Presented here are 27 T cell receptor beta chains from one specimen sequenced in a study of tumor and adjacent non-tumor tissue in lung cancer. A modified ARM-PCR protocol with three rounds of nested PCR amplified TCRbeta. TCRdb analysed the multiplex PCR reads with MiXCR anew, one entry per CDR3 protein. The sample lists 45,000 or so distinct CDR3 sequences; more than 60% were seen once. No cell sorting was done before RNA was extracted from the tissue. More than 3 cm separated this lung sample from the edge of the tumor. Material for sequencing was distant non-tumor lung tissue. The source is a woman aged 35 to 49 with non-small cell lung cancer.

V is TRBV28 and J is TRBJ2-2, with 8 bases aligning to TRBD1. J gave up 7 bases and V 3 bases, and 25 bases lay outside the gene matches. Germline CDR1 reads MDHEN; CDR2 reads SYDVKM. The CDR3 has 21 amino acids. The CDR3 here is CASSFWTNRDVTQGGIGELFF. The CDR3 nucleotides read TGTGCCAGCAGTTTCTGGACAAACAGGGATGTCACACAGGGGGGTATCGGGGAGCTGTTTTTT.

On this clonotype itself: A read error may be the cause here, since a much bigger clone is one base away. The J gene is TRBJ2-5, the V gene TRBV5-1; 8 bases match TRBD2. CDR1 is SGHRS, CDR2 YFSETQ, per germline. This CDR3 contains 16 residues. The CDR3 DNA reads as TGCGCCAGCAATGGGATAACGGGGGGGTACCAAGAGAGCCAGTACTTC. Residues: CASNGITGGYQESQYF.

In this sample, this clonotype turned up once. Germline is not matched at one junction end, which may reflect a read error. The V and J genes are TRBV20-1 and TRBJ2-3; D tentatively reads TRBD1 or TRBD2 (6 bases each). The germline V gene encodes CDR1 DFQATT and CDR2 SNEGSKA (reference sequence). The CDR3 consists of 14 residues. The CDR3 nucleotides are TGCAGTGCTACGGAGTGGGGGGCCACAGATGCGCAGTATTTT. Its protein is CSATEWGATDAQYF.

With regard to this clonotype: One end of the junction varies from germline; a read error may be responsible. The chain joins TRBV28 to TRBJ1-5; D might be TRBD1 (5 bases). CDR3 length equals 15 residues. Germline CDR1 reads MDHEN; CDR2 reads SYDVKM. In DNA form, the CDR3 reads TGTGCCAGCAGTTTTTTCGGGGAGGACAATCTGCCCCAGCATTTT. This encodes CASSFFGEDNLPQHF.

About this clonotype itself: A much bigger clone sits one base away, suggesting this may be a read error. The CDR3, as DNA: TGTGCCAGCAGCCAAGACAAATTGGATATACCTGGCTACACCTTC. As protein: CASSQDKLDIPGYTF. The V and J genes are TRBV4-2 and TRBJ1-2; D is undetermined. In germline, CDR1 is LGHNA, CDR2 YNFKEQ. Trimming stripped 0 bases from V and 7 bases from J, with 15 bases between. This CDR3 comprises 15 residues.

Only one count was recorded for this clonotype. At one of its ends the junction is not consistent with the germline gene, which may arise from a read error. The chain is built from TRBV11-3 and TRBJ2-1, with a weak D call TRBD2 (5 bases). The germline V gene encodes CDR1 SGHNT and CDR2 YENEEA. The CDR3 has 14 amino acids. The CDR3 region has the DNA TGCGCCTGCAGCTTAGACGGGATTTACAATGAGAAGTTCTTC. It translates to CACSLDGIYNEKFF.

In the case of this clonotype: As the CDR3 is not closed by the conserved phenylalanine or tryptophan, this likely results from a read error. This rearrangement joins TRBV11-3 to TRBJ2-7, with a weak D call TRBD1 (5 bases). Looked up from germline, CDR1 is SGHNT and CDR2 is YENEEA. This CDR3 comprises 12 residues. CDR3 in amino acids: CPSSLERGEQYI. CDR3 coding DNA: TGTCCCAGCAGCTTAGAAAGGGGTGAGCAGTACATC.

The V and J genes are TRBV12-3 or TRBV12-4 and TRBJ2-7; 9 nucleotides agree with TRBD2. The CDR3 covers 14 residues. The ends lost 2 bases at V and 9 bases at J; junction bases unmatched: 8. The CDR3 DNA reads TGTGCCAGCAGTTTAAGGCGGGAGGGGAACGGGCAGTACTTC. Residues: CASSLRREGNGQYF.

Concerning this clonotype itself: Without the conserved terminal phenylalanine or tryptophan, this CDR3 likely stems from a read error. This chain links TRBV20-1 with TRBJ2-2, with D possibly being TRBD1 or TRBD2 (5 bases each). The CDR3 is 15 amino acids. The V and J ends lost 3 bases and 6 bases respectively, with 17 bases between them. Germline CDR1 is DFQATT and CDR2 is SNEGSKA (reference sequence). The CDR3: CSARGVQAGPGELFV. The CDR3, as DNA: TGCAGTGCTAGGGGGGTCCAGGCAGGGCCCGGGGAGCTGTTTGTT.

Turning to this clonotype: Its ends do not fully match the called genes, so a read error is possible. J is TRBJ1-6 and V is TRBV11-2; possibly TRBD1 for D (6 bases). CDR1 is SGHAT, CDR2 FQNNGV, per germline. CDR3 length equals 14 residues. The CDR3 spells CGSSLAGDNSPLHF. CDR3 nucleotide sequence: TGTGGCAGCAGCCTGGCTGGGGACAATTCACCCCTCCACTTC. Full variable domain (outside the CDR3, taken from reference TRBV11-2 and TRBJ1-6): EAGVAQSPRYKIIEKRQSVAFWCNPISGHATLYWYQQILGQGPKLLIQFQNNGVVDDSQLPKDRFSAERLKGVDSTLKIQPAKLEDSAVYLCGSSLAGDNSPLHFGNGTRLTVT.

As to this clonotype: The junction departs from the called germline gene at one end, perhaps through a read error. The chain recombines TRBV11-3 with TRBJ2-1; D uncertain. This CDR3 comprises 16 residues. Germline V CDR1 and CDR2: SGHNT, YENEEA. CDR3 amino acids: CANSPRPKSPYNEQFF. The CDR3 region has the DNA TGTGCCAACAGCCCAAGACCTAAGAGCCCCTACAATGAGCAGTTCTTC.

Points on this clonotype: Sequence at one end of the junction differs from germline and may be a read error. The chain joins TRBV30 to TRBJ1-6; 9 bases agree with TRBD1. Germline V gives CDR1 GTSNPN, CDR2 SVGIG (reference sequence). CDR3 length: 16 amino acids. CDR3 nucleotides: TGTGCCCGGAGCCACCTACGACAGGGGGGAAATTCACCCCTCCACTTT. This gives the protein CARSHLRQGGNSPLHF.

About this clonotype: A much more abundant neighbour one base away suggests this may be a read error. The chain combines TRBV6-5 with TRBJ2-2; D gene ambiguous. This CDR3 is built from 14 residues. Germline CDR1 MNHEY, CDR2 SVGAGI. The ends were cut back, 5 bases at V and 2 bases at J, with 9 bases in the middle. The CDR3 here is CASSGFFNTGELFF. Written as DNA, the CDR3 is TGTGCCAGCAGTGGCTTTTTTAACACCGGGGAGCTGTTTTTT.

With respect to this clonotype: A single base separates this from a much larger clone, so it may be a read error. CDR3 in DNA: TGCGCCAGCAGCTTAGGGGTGCACCCATGGACCCAGTACTTC. The encoded protein is CASSLGVHPWTQYF. This sequence joins TRBV5-1 and TRBJ2-5, with TRBD1 as a possible D gene (5 bases). In germline, CDR1 is SGHRS, CDR2 YFSETQ. The CDR3 covers 14 residues. Trimming cost V 2 bases and J 7 bases, with 15 bases left between them.

Remarks on this clonotype: No conserved phenylalanine or tryptophan ends this CDR3, so it is likely a read error. This chain connects TRBV11-2 to TRBJ2-3, with 10 bases aligning to TRBD1. CDR3 length: 16 residues. Germline assignment: CDR1 SGHAT and CDR2 FQNNGV. V was pared by 2 bases and J by 8 bases, with 10 bases of the junction left unmatched. The CDR3 bases are TGTGCCAGCAGCTTATGGCTCGGGACAGGGGAAGTTACGCAGTATTCT. It translates to CASSLWLGTGEVTQYS.

This clonotype was detected a few times. The chain combines TRBV11-1 with TRBJ2-1, with D perhaps TRBD2 (5 bases). Per germline, CDR1 SGHAT and CDR2 FQDESV (reference sequence). V was shortened by 5 bases and J by 5 bases, with 16 bases between the two germline ends. This CDR3 has 15 amino acids. In DNA, the CDR3 is TGTGCCAGCAGCCCACATGGAGGAGCACACAATGAGCAGTTCTTC. This gives the protein CASSPHGGAHNEQFF. The variable domain in full, completed from reference TRBV11-1 and TRBJ2-1, reads EAEVAQSPRYKITEKSQAVAFWCDPISGHATLYWYRQILGQGPELLVQFQDESVVDDSQLPKDRFSAERLKGVDSTLKIQPAELGDSAMYLCASSPHGGAHNEQFFGPGTRLTVL.

This clonotype was detected ten times or more. The V call is TRBV28, the J call TRBJ2-1, with 15 bases fitting TRBD2. This CDR3 region has 21 residues. V dropped 5 bases and J dropped 8; count of bases not matched to a gene: 22. Germline V gives CDR1 MDHEN, CDR2 SYDVKM. The CDR3 protein is CASSPLTPGTSGRTAFDEQFF. DNA for the CDR3: TGTGCCAGCAGTCCCCTAACCCCCGGGACTAGCGGGAGGACCGCGTTCGATGAGCAGTTCTTC.

This chain links TRBV6-1 with TRBJ2-2, with D possibly being TRBD1 (5 bases). V lost 9 bases to trimming and J lost 6 bases, with 23 bases between them. Germline V gives CDR1 MNHNS, CDR2 SASEGT. CDR3 length: 16 amino acids. CDR3: CARRFRALQGAGELFF. In DNA, the CDR3 is TGTGCCAGGCGTTTTAGGGCCCTCCAAGGGGCCGGGGAGCTGTTTTTT.

In the case of this clonotype: The junction shows a germline mismatch at one end, possibly a read error. This chain connects TRBV27 to TRBJ2-2; 7 bases line up with TRBD1. The CDR3 extends over 15 amino acids. Germline lookup yields CDR1 MNHEY and CDR2 SMNVEV (reference sequence). Here the CDR3 reads CASSLDRANTGELFF. The CDR3 nucleotides read TGTGCCAGCAGTTTAGACAGGGCAAACACAGGGGAGCTGTTTTTT.

In the case of this clonotype: With a much larger clone just one base away, this may be a read error. V and J are TRBV13 and TRBJ1-6; possible D gene TRBD1, 6 bases. The CDR3 totals 15 residues. The germline V gene encodes CDR1 PRHDT and CDR2 FYEKMQ (reference sequence). V was pared by 5 bases and J by 8 bases, with 16 bases between. This chain's CDR3 is CASSTNKGVYSPLHF. The DNA of the CDR3 is TGTGCCAGCAGCACAAACAAGGGGGTGTATTCACCCCTCCACTTT.

The V call is TRBV29-1, the J call TRBJ2-7; tentatively, D is TRBD2 (5 bases). The CDR3 is made up of 13 amino acids. From germline, CDR1 is SQVTM and CDR2 ANQGSEA. The V gene lost 4 bases and the J gene lost 11 bases, with 21 bases spanning the gap. The CDR3 bases are TGCAGCGTTGGGCGTCCGTCGTCCTACGGGAAGTACTTC. Protein: CSVGRPSSYGKYF.

With respect to this clonotype: One junction end does not reproduce the germline sequence, and a read error may be involved. The chain uses TRBV13 and TRBJ2-5, with D perhaps given as TRBD1 or TRBD2 (5 bases each). CDR1 and CDR2 from the germline V gene are PRHDT and FYEKMQ (reference sequence). The CDR3 totals 11 residues. CDR3: CGSSLGETHYF. The CDR3, as DNA: TGTGGCAGCAGCTTAGGGGAGACCCACTACTTC. Based on the CDR3 plus reference TRBV13 and TRBJ2-5, the full variable domain is AAGVIQSPRHLIKEKRETATLKCYPIPRHDTVYWYQQGPGQDPQFLISFYEKMQSDKGSIPDRFSAQQFSDYHSELNMSSLELGDSALYFCGSSLGETHYFGPGTRLLVL.

This clonotype has only a few counts. This clone may be a read error of a much larger clone one base away. The chain carries TRBV13 and TRBJ2-7; TRBD1 aligns across 11 bases. The V segment lost 7 bases and the J segment 5 bases; nucleotides outside the gene matches: 4. Germline loops: CDR1 PRHDT, CDR2 FYEKMQ (reference sequence). The CDR3 runs to 13 residues. In nucleotides, the CDR3 is TGTGCCAGCAACTCGGACAGGGGGCACGAGCAGTACTTC. Residues: CASNSDRGHEQYF.

Of note for this clonotype: The conserved closing phenylalanine or tryptophan is absent in this CDR3, likely reflecting a read error. The DNA is left out, because the CDR3 cannot be placed on it with certainty; the CDR3 is given as TCRdb lists it. This rearrangement joins TRBV12-3 or TRBV12-4 to TRBJ2-7. Both ends counted, the CDR3 spans 14 residues. The CDR3 loop reads CASSFRRGTYERYL.

Notes on this clonotype: This sequence may be a read error, since a much larger clone differs from it by one base. V usage is TRBV10-3 and J usage is TRBJ2-3, with 9 bases that match TRBD2. This CDR3 spans 15 amino acids. V was pared by 8 bases and J by 5 bases, with 11 bases of the junction left unmatched. Germline assignment: CDR1 ENHRY and CDR2 SYGVKD. The CDR3 coding sequence is TGTGCCATCGGTCTGGCGGGAGGGCATGGAGATACGCAGTATTTT. This encodes CAIGLAGGHGDTQYF.

For this clonotype: Compared with germline, one end of the junction differs, possibly owing to a read error. CDR3 DNA: TGCAGCGTCGCCGCGGGACAGACCTATAATGAGCAGTTCTTC. This codes for CSVAAGQTYNEQFF. The V gene is TRBV29-1, the J gene TRBJ2-1; D might be TRBD1 (7 bases). Germline V gene data show CDR1 as SQVTM and CDR2 as ANQGSEA. The CDR3 has 14 amino acids.

The chain joins TRBV24-1 to TRBJ2-3, with a possible D match to TRBD1 (6 bases). The V gene's germline CDR1 is KGHDR and CDR2 SFDVKD. The CDR3 loop spans 14 amino acids. V lost 4 bases, J lost 8 bases, and 15 bases lay in between. The CDR3 sequence: CATSEDAVGATQYF. The CDR3 DNA reads as TGTGCCACCAGTGAGGACGCGGTGGGGGCTACGCAGTATTTT.